This entry lists 5 T cell receptor beta chains sequenced from one sample in a study of CXCR3-negative and CXCR3-positive naive CD8 T cells. Findings of the study overall: Relative to CXCR3-negative naive cells, CXCR3-positive naive cells had more hydrophobic TRB CDR3s.

The method, 5' RACE with UMI labels, was used to prepare the TRB cDNA libraries. Each CDR3 protein gets one entry in TCRdb, which reprocessed the 5' RACE reads and gives no DNA. In all, the sample yields some 150,000 distinct CDR3 sequences. Their cognate antigens are unknown. Sequencing was done on a sample of naive CXCR3+ CD8+ T cells from blood. Noted subset: CD45RO-CCR7+CD27+CD95- naive CD8+ T cells expressing CXCR3 (TNR3+). Receptor source: a human donor in good health. Some clones in this sample may be carry-over from other donors' samples.

The rearrangement joins TRBV7-9 to TRBJ1-5. Germline CDR1 reads SEHNR; CDR2 reads FQNEAQ (reference sequence). The CDR3 totals 14 residues. CDR3 region: CASSLMDSNQPQHF. The full variable domain, rest sourced from reference TRBV7-9 and TRBJ1-5, is DTGVSQNPRHKITKRGQNVTFRCDPISEHNRLYWYRQTLGQGPEFLTYFQNEAQLEKSRLLSDRFSAERPKGSFSTLEIQRTEQGDSAMYLCASSLMDSNQPQHFGDGTRLSIL.

This chain links TRBV5-5 with TRBJ2-7; TCRdb returns TRBD2, unconfirmable since there is no DNA. Germline V gives CDR1 SGHKS, CDR2 YYEKEE (reference sequence). CDR3 size: 16 residues. This CDR3 reads CASSPEGGSPSYEQYF.

V and J are TRBV20-1 and TRBJ2-7; TCRdb gives TRBD2 as the D gene, but with no DNA this cannot be confirmed. This CDR3 contains 14 residues. The germline V gene has CDR1 DFQATT and CDR2 SNEGSKA (reference sequence). CDR3 sequence reads: CSAREQSDSYEQYF.

The rearrangement links TRBV4-1 to TRBJ2-1. The CDR3 contains 12 residues. Germline CDR1 and CDR2: MGHRA and YSYEKL. CDR3 amino acids: CASSQNYNEQFF.

The rearrangement links TRBV20-1 to TRBJ1-3. Germline assignment: CDR1 DFQATT and CDR2 SNEGSKA (reference sequence). The CDR3 has 17 residues. The CDR3 sequence is CSARALGQGDSGNTIYF.